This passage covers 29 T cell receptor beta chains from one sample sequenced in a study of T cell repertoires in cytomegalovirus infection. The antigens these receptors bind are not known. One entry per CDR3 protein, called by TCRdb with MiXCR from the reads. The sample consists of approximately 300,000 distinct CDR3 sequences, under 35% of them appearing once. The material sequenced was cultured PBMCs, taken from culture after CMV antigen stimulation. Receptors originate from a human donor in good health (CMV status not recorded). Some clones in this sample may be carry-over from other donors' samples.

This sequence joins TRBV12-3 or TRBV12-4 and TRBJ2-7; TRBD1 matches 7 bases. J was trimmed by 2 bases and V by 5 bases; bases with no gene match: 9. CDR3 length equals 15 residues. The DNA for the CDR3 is TGTGCCAGCAGTGCCTCACAGGGGCGCCCCTACGAGCAGTACTTC. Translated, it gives CASSASQGRPYEQYF.

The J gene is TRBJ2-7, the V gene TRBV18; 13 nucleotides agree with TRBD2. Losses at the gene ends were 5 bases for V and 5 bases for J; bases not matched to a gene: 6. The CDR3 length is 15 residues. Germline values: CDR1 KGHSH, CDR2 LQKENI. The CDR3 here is CASSTGLAGVDEQYF. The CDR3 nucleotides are TGTGCCAGCTCAACTGGACTAGCGGGAGTCGACGAGCAGTACTTC. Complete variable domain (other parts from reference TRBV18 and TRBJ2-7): NAGVMQNPRHLVRRRGQEARLRCSPMKGHSHVYWYRQLPEEGLKFMVYLQKENIIDESGMPKERFSAEFPKEGPSILRIQQVVRGDSAAYFCASSTGLAGVDEQYFGPGTRLTVT.

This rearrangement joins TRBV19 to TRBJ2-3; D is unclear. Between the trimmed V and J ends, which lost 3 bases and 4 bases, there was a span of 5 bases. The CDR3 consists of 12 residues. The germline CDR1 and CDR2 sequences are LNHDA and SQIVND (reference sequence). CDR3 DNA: TGTGCCAGTAGTATTCGGGCAGATACGCAGTATTTT. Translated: CASSIRADTQYF.

CDR3 DNA: TGCAGTGCTAGAGACCCCGTTAGCAGTGGTGAGCAGTTCTTC. This gives the protein CSARDPVSSGEQFF. This chain connects TRBV20-1 to TRBJ2-1; D is ambiguous. The V end was cut by 0 bases, the J end by 9 bases, with 15 bases between. CDR3 length: 14 amino acids. Looked up from germline, CDR1 is DFQATT and CDR2 is SNEGSKA (reference sequence).

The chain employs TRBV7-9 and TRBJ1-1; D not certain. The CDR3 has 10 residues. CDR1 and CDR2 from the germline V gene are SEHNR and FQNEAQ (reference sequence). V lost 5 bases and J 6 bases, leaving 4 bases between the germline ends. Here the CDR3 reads CASSAAEAFF. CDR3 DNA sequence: TGTGCCAGCAGCGCCGCTGAAGCTTTCTTT.

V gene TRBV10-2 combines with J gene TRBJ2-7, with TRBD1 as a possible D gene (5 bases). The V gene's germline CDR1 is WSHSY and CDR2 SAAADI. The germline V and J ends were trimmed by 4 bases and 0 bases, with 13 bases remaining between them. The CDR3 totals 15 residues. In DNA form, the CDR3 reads TGCGCCAGCAGTGGGCAGGGCGCGCCCTCCTACGAGCAGTACTTC. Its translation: CASSGQGAPSYEQYF.

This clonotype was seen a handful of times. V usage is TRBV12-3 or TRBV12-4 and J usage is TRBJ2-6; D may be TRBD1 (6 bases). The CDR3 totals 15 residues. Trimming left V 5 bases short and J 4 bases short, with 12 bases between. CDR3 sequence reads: CASSPNRAGANVLTF. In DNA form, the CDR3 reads TGTGCCAGCAGTCCTAACAGGGCAGGGGCCAACGTCCTGACTTTC.

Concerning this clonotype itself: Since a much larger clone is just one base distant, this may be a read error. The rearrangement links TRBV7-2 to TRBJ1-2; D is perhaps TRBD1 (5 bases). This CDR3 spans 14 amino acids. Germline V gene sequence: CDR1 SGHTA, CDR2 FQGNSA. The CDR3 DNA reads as TGTGCCAGCAGCTTATCGACAGCTAACAATGGCTACACCTTC. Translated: CASSLSTANNGYTF.

The CDR3 reads CASGAGDREKLFF. As DNA, the CDR3 is TGTGCCAGCGGGGCAGGGGATAGGGAAAAACTGTTTTTT. This chain connects TRBV2 to TRBJ1-4, with a weak D call TRBD1 (6 bases). There are 13 residues in the CDR3. The germline CDR1 and CDR2 sequences are SNHLY and FYNNEI. V lost 8 bases and J lost 8, with 15 bases in between.

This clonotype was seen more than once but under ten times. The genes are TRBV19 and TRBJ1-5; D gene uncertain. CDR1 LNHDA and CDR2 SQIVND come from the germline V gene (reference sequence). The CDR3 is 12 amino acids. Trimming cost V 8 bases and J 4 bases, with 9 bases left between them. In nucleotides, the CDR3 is TGTGCCAGTCAACACCGTAATCAGCCCCAGCATTTT. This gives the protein CASQHRNQPQHF.

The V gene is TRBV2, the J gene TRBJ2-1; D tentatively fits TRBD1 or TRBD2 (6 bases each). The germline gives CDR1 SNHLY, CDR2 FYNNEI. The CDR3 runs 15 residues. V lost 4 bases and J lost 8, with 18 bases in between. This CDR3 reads CASSGQVRGLHEQFF. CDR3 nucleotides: TGTGCCAGCAGTGGACAGGTCCGGGGGCTCCATGAGCAGTTCTTC. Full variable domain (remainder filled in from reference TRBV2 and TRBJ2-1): EPEVTQTPSHQVTQMGQEVILRCVPISNHLYFYWYRQILGQKVEFLVSFYNNEISEKSEIFDDQFSVERPDGSNFTLKIRSTKLEDSAMYFCASSGQVRGLHEQFFGPGTRLTVL.

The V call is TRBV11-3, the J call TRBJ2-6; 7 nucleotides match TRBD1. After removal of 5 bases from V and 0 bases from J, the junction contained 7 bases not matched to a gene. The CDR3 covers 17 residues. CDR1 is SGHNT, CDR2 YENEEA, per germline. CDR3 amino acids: CASSARQGSSGANVLTF. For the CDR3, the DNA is TGTGCCAGCAGCGCCCGACAGGGTTCCTCTGGGGCCAACGTCCTGACTTTC.

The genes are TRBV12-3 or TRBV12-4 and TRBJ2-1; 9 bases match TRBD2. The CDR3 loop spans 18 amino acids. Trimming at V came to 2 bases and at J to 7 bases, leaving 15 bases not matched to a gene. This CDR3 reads CASSLLPLAGGPGNEQFF. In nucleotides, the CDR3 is TGTGCCAGCAGTTTACTACCTCTTGCGGGGGGGCCGGGTAATGAGCAGTTCTTC.

The CDR3 loop is CASSDEASGASYNEQFF. The CDR3 DNA reads as TGTGCCAGCAGTGACGAGGCTAGCGGGGCATCCTACAATGAGCAGTTCTTC. V gene TRBV6-4 combines with J gene TRBJ2-1; 9 bases agree with TRBD2. This CDR3 region has 17 residues. Trimming cost V 2 bases and J 1 base; bases outside gene matches: 6. Germline CDR1 reads MRHNA; CDR2 reads SNTAGT.

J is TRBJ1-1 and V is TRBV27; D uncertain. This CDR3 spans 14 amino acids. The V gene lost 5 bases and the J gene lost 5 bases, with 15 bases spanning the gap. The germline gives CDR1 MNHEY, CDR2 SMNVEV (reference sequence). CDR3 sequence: CASSPRLPGTEAFF. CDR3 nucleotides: TGTGCCAGCAGTCCCAGATTACCGGGGACTGAAGCTTTCTTT.

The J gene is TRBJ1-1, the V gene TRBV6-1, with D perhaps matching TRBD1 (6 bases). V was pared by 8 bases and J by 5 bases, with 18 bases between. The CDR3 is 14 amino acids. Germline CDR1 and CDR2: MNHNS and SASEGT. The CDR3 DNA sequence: TGTGCCAGCGTTTCGGGACACCGAGGGACTGAAGCTTTCTTT. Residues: CASVSGHRGTEAFF.

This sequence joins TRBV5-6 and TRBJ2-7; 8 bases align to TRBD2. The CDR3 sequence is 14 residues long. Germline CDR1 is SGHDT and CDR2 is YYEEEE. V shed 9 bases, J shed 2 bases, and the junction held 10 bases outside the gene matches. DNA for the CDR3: TGTGCCACAGCTCGGGGGGGTCGGCCCTACGAGCAGTACTTC. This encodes CATARGGRPYEQYF.

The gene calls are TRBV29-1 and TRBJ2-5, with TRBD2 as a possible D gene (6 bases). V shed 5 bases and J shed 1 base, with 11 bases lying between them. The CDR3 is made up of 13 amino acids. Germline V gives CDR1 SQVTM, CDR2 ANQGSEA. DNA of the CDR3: TGCAGCGTTCTCCGGGGGACCCAAGAGACCCAGTACTTC. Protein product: CSVLRGTQETQYF.

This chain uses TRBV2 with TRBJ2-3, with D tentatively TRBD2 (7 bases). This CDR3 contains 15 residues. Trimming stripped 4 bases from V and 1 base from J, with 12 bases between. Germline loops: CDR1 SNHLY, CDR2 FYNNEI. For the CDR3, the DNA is TGTGCCAGCAGTGGGCGGGGGCCTCGCACAGATACGCAGTATTTT. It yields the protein CASSGRGPRTDTQYF.

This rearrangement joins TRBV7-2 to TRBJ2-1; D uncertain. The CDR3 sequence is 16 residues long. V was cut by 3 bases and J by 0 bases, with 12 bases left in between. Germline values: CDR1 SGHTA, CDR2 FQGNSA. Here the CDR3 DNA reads TGTGCCAGCAGCTTCCCGGACCCGAGCTCCTACAATGAGCAGTTCTTC. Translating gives CASSFPDPSSYNEQFF.

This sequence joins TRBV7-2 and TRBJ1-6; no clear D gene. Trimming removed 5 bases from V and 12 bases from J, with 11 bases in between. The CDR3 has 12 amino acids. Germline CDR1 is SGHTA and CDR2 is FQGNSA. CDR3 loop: CASSPPKLPLHF. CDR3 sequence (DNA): TGTGCCAGCAGCCCCCCAAAATTACCCCTCCACTTT.

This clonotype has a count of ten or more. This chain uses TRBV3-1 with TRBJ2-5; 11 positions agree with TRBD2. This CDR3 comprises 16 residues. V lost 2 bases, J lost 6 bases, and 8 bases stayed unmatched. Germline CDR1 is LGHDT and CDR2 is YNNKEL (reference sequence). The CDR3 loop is CASSQTSGGGRQTQYF. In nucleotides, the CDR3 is TGTGCCAGCAGCCAAACTAGCGGGGGAGGCCGCCAGACCCAGTACTTC.

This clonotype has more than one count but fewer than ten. CDR3 sequence: CASSQDLPDTGANYGYTF. DNA for the CDR3: TGTGCCAGCAGCCAAGACCTCCCAGACACGGGAGCTAACTATGGCTACACCTTC. The genes are TRBV4-2 and TRBJ1-2, with D hard to call. CDR1 LGHNA and CDR2 YNFKEQ come from the germline V gene. V lost 0 bases and J lost 0, with 17 bases in between. The CDR3 totals 18 residues.

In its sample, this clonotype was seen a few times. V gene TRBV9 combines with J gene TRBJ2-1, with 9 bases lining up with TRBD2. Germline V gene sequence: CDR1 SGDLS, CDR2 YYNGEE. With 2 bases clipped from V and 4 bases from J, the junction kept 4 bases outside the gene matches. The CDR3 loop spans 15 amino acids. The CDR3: CASSVQSGGYNEQFF. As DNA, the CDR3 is TGTGCCAGCAGCGTCCAGAGCGGGGGGTACAATGAGCAGTTCTTC.

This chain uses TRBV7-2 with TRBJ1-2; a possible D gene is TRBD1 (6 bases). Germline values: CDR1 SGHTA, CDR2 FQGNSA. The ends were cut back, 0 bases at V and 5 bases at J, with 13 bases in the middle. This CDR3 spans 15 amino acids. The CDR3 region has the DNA TGTGCCAGCAGCTTAGCGGGGGGCGACGTTTATGGCTACACCTTC. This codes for CASSLAGGDVYGYTF.

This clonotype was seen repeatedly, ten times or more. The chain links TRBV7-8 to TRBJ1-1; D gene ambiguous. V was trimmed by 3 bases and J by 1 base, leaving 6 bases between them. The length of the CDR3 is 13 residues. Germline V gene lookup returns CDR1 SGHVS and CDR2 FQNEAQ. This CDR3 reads CASSFGPNTEAFF. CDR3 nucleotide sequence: TGTGCCAGCAGCTTCGGACCGAACACTGAAGCTTTCTTT.

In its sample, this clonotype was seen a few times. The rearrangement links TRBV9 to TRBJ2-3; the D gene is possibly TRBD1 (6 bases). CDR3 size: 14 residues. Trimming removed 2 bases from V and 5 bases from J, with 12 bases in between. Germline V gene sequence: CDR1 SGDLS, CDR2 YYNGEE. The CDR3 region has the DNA TGTGCCAGCAGCGTGCAGGGGTTGGTAGATACGCAGTATTTT. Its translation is CASSVQGLVDTQYF.

The CDR3 nucleotides read TGTGCCAGCAGCGGCCGGACAGGCACCAACGTCCTGACTTTC. This translates into CASSGRTGTNVLTF. This sequence joins TRBV9 and TRBJ2-6, with 7 bases identical to TRBD1. V trimming: 3 bases; J trimming: 8 bases; junction bases outside the gene matches: 5. This CDR3 is 14 amino acids long. Germline CDR1 is SGDLS and CDR2 is YYNGEE.

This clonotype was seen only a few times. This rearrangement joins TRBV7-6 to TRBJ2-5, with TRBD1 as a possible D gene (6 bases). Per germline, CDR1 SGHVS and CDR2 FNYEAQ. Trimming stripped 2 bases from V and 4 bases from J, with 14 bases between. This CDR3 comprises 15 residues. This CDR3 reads CASSLSTAGVETQYF. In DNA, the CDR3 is TGTGCCAGCAGCTTAAGTACGGCAGGGGTAGAGACCCAGTACTTC. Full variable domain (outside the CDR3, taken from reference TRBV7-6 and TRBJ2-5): GAGVSQSPRYKVTKRGQDVALRCDPISGHVSLYWYRQALGQGPEFLTYFNYEAQQDKSGLPNDRFSAERPEGSISTLTIQRTEQRDSAMYRCASSLSTAGVETQYFGPGTRLLVL.